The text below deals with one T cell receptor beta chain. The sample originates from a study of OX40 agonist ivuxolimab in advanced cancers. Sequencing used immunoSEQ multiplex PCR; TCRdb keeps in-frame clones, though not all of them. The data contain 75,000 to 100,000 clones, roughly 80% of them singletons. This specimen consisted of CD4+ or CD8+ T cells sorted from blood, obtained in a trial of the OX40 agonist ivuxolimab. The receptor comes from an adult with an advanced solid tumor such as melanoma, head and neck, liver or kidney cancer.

The CDR3 sequence: CASSDLTGGATF. The CDR3 DNA sequence: TGTGCCAGCAGCGATTTAACGGGGGGGGCCACCTTC. The V and J genes are TRBV5-4 and TRBJ1-2; D possibly corresponds to TRBD1 (6 bases). Trimming left V 4 bases short and J 13 bases short, with 17 bases between. Germline V lookup: CDR1 SGHNT, CDR2 YYREEE (reference sequence). This CDR3 region has 12 residues.